The 8 T cell receptor beta chains listed next were all sequenced from one sample in a study of blood T cell repertoires in COVID-19. Generated by immunoSEQ multiplex PCR, the TCRdb table keeps only in-frame clones and is missing some. The sample consists of more than 200,000 clones, about 86% of them appearing once. The specimen sequenced was peripheral blood. These receptors were obtained from a man aged 40-49 years with active or convalescent COVID-19.

V is TRBV4-1 and J is TRBJ1-5, with 9 bases lining up with TRBD1. V lost 9 bases and J lost 3; bases outside the gene matches: 12. In germline, CDR1 is MGHRA, CDR2 YSYEKL. The length of the CDR3 is 16 residues. For the CDR3, the DNA is TGCGCCAGAGCCCGGACAGGGGTAGCCTTCAATCAGCCCCAGCATTTT. The encoded protein is CARARTGVAFNQPQHF.

This chain uses TRBV7-9 with TRBJ2-7; a possible D gene is TRBD2 (6 bases). Trimming cost V 1 base and J 2 bases, with 9 bases left between them. CDR1 SEHNR and CDR2 FQNEAQ come from the germline V gene (reference sequence). The CDR3 has 14 amino acids. CDR3 protein: CASSLEGGAYEQYF. The CDR3 region has the DNA TGTGCCAGCAGCTTAGAGGGAGGCGCCTACGAGCAGTACTTC.

This rearrangement joins TRBV7-9 to TRBJ2-6; tentative D call: TRBD1 (5 bases). V dropped 6 bases and J dropped 1 base, with 10 bases sitting between them. The CDR3 is 15 residues long. Looked up from germline, CDR1 is SEHNR and CDR2 is FQNEAQ (reference sequence). In DNA form, the CDR3 reads TGTGCCAGCAGAGACACAGGTTCTGGGGCCAACGTCCTGACTTTC. Residues: CASRDTGSGANVLTF.

The chain has TRBV18 and TRBJ2-5, with D tentatively TRBD2 (6 bases). The ends were cut back, 4 bases at V and 2 bases at J, with 8 bases in the middle. Germline-derived CDR1 and CDR2 are KGHSH and LQKENI. The CDR3 has 13 amino acids. CDR3 in amino acids: CASSLREQETQYF. The DNA of the CDR3 is TGTGCCAGCTCACTCCGGGAGCAAGAGACCCAGTACTTC.

The genes are TRBV7-9 and TRBJ2-2; the D is unclear. V lost 1 base and J lost 6, with 9 bases in between. Germline-derived CDR1 and CDR2 are SEHNR and FQNEAQ (reference sequence). This CDR3 contains 14 residues. The CDR3 coding sequence is TGTGCCAGCAGCTTAGGCCGACTGGCCGGGGAGCTGTTTTTT. Translation gives CASSLGRLAGELFF.

This clone was found a few times. The chain joins TRBV11-2 to TRBJ2-7; 8 nucleotides align to TRBD1. Per the germline V gene, CDR1 is SGHAT and CDR2 is FQNNGV. V was pared by 8 bases and J by 4 bases, with 7 bases of the junction left unmatched. This CDR3 has 13 residues. CDR3 loop: CASYGQGEYEQYF. CDR3 sequence (DNA): TGTGCCAGCTACGGACAGGGAGAATACGAGCAGTACTTC.

Worth noting for this clone: An end of the junction does not agree with germline; a read error may underlie this. The chain employs TRBV7-7 and TRBJ2-3; 9 nucleotides match TRBD2. Per the germline V gene, CDR1 is SSHAT and CDR2 is FNYEAQ (reference sequence). CDR3 length: 15 amino acids. CDR3 in DNA: TGTGCTAGCAGCCGATCTAGCGGGGGCACAGATACGCAGTATTTT. As protein: CASSRSSGGTDTQYF. The full variable domain, rest sourced from reference TRBV7-7 and TRBJ2-3, is GAGVSQSPRYKVTKRGQDVTLRCDPISSHATLYWYQQALGQGPEFLTYFNYEAQPDKSGLPSDRFSAERPEGSISTLTIQRTEQRDSAMYRCASSRSSGGTDTQYFGPGTRLTVL.

This clone has just one count. The gene calls are TRBV15 and TRBJ2-7, with a tentative D call TRBD1 (7 bases). The CDR3 consists of 15 residues. The ends were cut back, 3 bases at V and 3 bases at J, with 15 bases in the middle. Germline CDR1 reads LNHNV; CDR2 reads YYDKDF (reference sequence). The CDR3 reads CATSRDRRGSYEQYF. CDR3 sequence (DNA): TGTGCCACCAGCAGGGACAGGAGGGGTAGCTACGAGCAGTACTTC.